This T cell receptor beta chain is from a study of response to subunit inactivated influenza vaccine. Study results and caveats: Authors suggested each seasonal influenza vaccination recruits few new T cells.

TCRdb analysed the RT-PCR reads with MiXCR anew, one entry per CDR3 protein. The sample carries roughly 520,000 distinct CDR3 sequences, around 25% recorded once. This clonotype was counted only a few times. Its specificity is unknown. Germline assignment: CDR1 SGHAT and CDR2 FQNNGV. Deletions cut 4 bases from V and 4 bases from J, with 14 bases between. There are 15 residues in the CDR3. The material was CD4+ T cells sorted from PBMCs, obtained around 5 days after vaccination. This sequence originates from a man over 45 who received an inactivated influenza vaccine. The V gene is TRBV11-2, the J gene TRBJ2-1; possible D gene TRBD2, 6 bases. Here the CDR3 DNA reads TGTGCCAGCAGCTACCGGGACTCTAGTTACAATGAGCAGTTCTTC. This translates into CASSYRDSSYNEQFF.